This TCR beta chain was captured in a study of blood T cell repertoires in COVID-19. At the level of the study: Samples taken during acute and convalescent COVID-19 were collected in the United States, Italy and Spain. The cDNA or gDNA used as material had been derived from T cells, B-cell-depleted T cells, or PBMCs.

This CDR3 contains 13 residues. Trimming left V 3 bases short and J 2 bases short, with 8 bases between. In the original analysis: Reference gene primer amplification gave estimated nucleated cell counts. Generated by immunoSEQ multiplex PCR, the TCRdb table keeps only in-frame clones and is missing some. The V and J calls and clone size were taken over from that table, and D and trimming were inferred from the DNA. The sample gives approximately 210,000 clones, 80% to 90% of which show up once; approximately 20% is in the top ten. The chain joins TRBV12-3 or TRBV12-4 to TRBJ2-7; no definite D call. Sequencing used peripheral blood. The source of this sequence is a man aged 25 to 40 with active or convalescent COVID-19. The CDR3 is CASSFGRTYEQYF. In DNA form, the CDR3 reads TGTGCCAGCAGTTTCGGCAGGACCTACGAGCAGTACTTC.